This entry describes one T cell receptor (beta chain). Antigen specificity is unknown. Other DNA variants within this sample encode the same CDR3. The repertoire was sequenced with immunoSEQ multiplex PCR; TCRdb's copy has only in-frame clones and lacks some. The sample includes about 2.3 million clones, about 92% seen only once; the top ten take 0.3% to 0.4%. Germline CDR1 KGHSH, CDR2 LQKENI. Trimming took 3 bases from V and 4 from J, leaving 7 bases between them. The CDR3 has 13 amino acids. The entry originates in a study of shared clonotypes between healthy human individuals. Study conclusions and caveats: It was anticipated that sequencing depth would influence how many clonotypes donors shared.

Caucasian adults living in Nashville, Tennessee, provided all samples. The investigators split CD4+ cells into a CD45RA+ naive subset and a CD45RA-negative memory subset. The TCR originated in a young man in good health. Some clones in this sample may be carry-over from other donors' samples. The chain has TRBV18 and TRBJ1-5; D is undetermined. The sample taken for sequencing was naive CD4+ T cells from PBMCs. Specified subset: CD45RA+ positively selected. The CDR3 coding sequence is TGTGCCAGCTCACCCGGATTAAATCAGCCCCAGCATTTT. Translated, it gives CASSPGLNQPQHF.